The 19 T cell receptor beta chains listed next were all sequenced from one sample in a study of identical twins. In TCRdb, the 5' RACE reads were re-called with MiXCR into one record per CDR3 protein. The sample records 430,000 or so distinct CDR3 sequences, 20% to 30% being singletons. The same data also went into a second study, on T cells expressing NK-cell markers.

Sequenced sample: CD4+ T cells sorted from blood. These receptors came from a young woman in good health.

The V and J genes are TRBV29-1 and TRBJ2-7; the D call may be TRBD1 or TRBD2 (6 bases each). Germline V gene data show CDR1 as SQVTM and CDR2 as ANQGSEA. V was pared by 1 base and J by 4 bases, with 11 bases between. This CDR3 is built from 13 residues. CDR3 residues: CSVEGRGEYEQYF. The CDR3, as DNA: TGCAGCGTTGAAGGAAGGGGGGAGTACGAGCAGTACTTC.

This clonotype was found a few times. V gene TRBV14 combines with J gene TRBJ2-3, with TRBD2 as a possible D gene (6 bases). V lost 3 bases and J lost 10, with 14 bases in between. Per germline, CDR1 SGHDN and CDR2 FVKESK. This CDR3 is 13 amino acids long. The CDR3 nucleotides read TGTGCCAGCAGCCAGAGGGAGGAGACTTCGCAGTATTTT. Amino acids: CASSQREETSQYF.

This clonotype came up once. This chain joins TRBV18 and TRBJ1-1; 8 bases fit TRBD1. Per germline, CDR1 KGHSH and CDR2 LQKENI. There are 15 residues in the CDR3. The ends lost 3 bases at V and 1 base at J; junction bases unmatched: 4. CDR3: CASSPRTGPNTEAFF. In nucleotides, the CDR3 is TGTGCCAGCTCACCTCGGACAGGGCCGAACACTGAAGCTTTCTTT.

The chain employs TRBV6-2 or TRBV6-3 and TRBJ2-7, with D perhaps TRBD1 (6 bases). The CDR3 is 14 amino acids. Trimming left V 7 bases short and J 1 base short, with 14 bases between. CDR1 MNHEY and CDR2 SVGEGT come from the germline V gene. The DNA of the CDR3 is TGTGCCAGCATGGAGGCCAGGGGATCCTACGAGCAGTACTTC. As protein: CASMEARGSYEQYF.

This clonotype was detected a few times. The chain has TRBV20-1 and TRBJ2-1; the D gene could be TRBD1 or TRBD2 (5 bases each). The CDR3 totals 12 residues. The V gene lost 7 bases and the J gene lost 10 bases, with 17 bases spanning the gap. Germline CDR1 and CDR2: DFQATT and SNEGSKA (reference sequence). In DNA form, the CDR3 reads TGCAGTGGAAGAGGGGTTGGACCAGAGCAGTTCTTC. The encoded protein is CSGRGVGPEQFF.

This clonotype was seen more than once but under ten times. The chain recombines TRBV9 with TRBJ2-7; D is tentatively TRBD1 or TRBD2 (5 bases each). Germline loops: CDR1 SGDLS, CDR2 YYNGEE. Trimming left V 3 bases short and J 2 bases short, with 18 bases between. The CDR3 extends over 16 amino acids. For the CDR3, the DNA is TGTGCCAGCAGCGGGGACGGCGGCTGGGGTACCTACGAGCAGTACTTC. Residues: CASSGDGGWGTYEQYF.

This clonotype was detected a few times. CDR3 in amino acids: CAISEGHLTTYEQYF. Here the CDR3 DNA reads TGTGCCATCAGTGAGGGACATTTAACCACCTACGAGCAGTACTTC. The gene calls are TRBV10-3 and TRBJ2-7; possible D gene TRBD1, 5 bases. Trimming cost V 2 bases and J 2 bases, with 13 bases left between them. Germline values: CDR1 ENHRY, CDR2 SYGVKD. The CDR3 totals 15 residues.

The rearrangement links TRBV11-2 to TRBJ2-1; no clear D gene. Trimming removed 0 bases at V and 5 bases at J, with 11 bases between. The CDR3 is 15 amino acids. Germline V gene data show CDR1 as SGHAT and CDR2 as FQNNGV. The CDR3, as DNA: TGTGCCAGCAGCTTAGATATAGGGCCCCACAATGAGCAGTTCTTC. It specifies CASSLDIGPHNEQFF.

The chain has TRBV12-3 or TRBV12-4 and TRBJ2-2, with 13 bases aligning to TRBD2. There are 16 residues in the CDR3. With 2 bases clipped from V and 4 bases from J, the junction kept 1 base outside the gene matches. The CDR3 region is CASSLRTSGGTGELFF. The CDR3 DNA reads TGTGCCAGCAGTTTAAGGACTAGCGGGGGCACCGGGGAGCTGTTTTTT.

This chain connects TRBV6-1 to TRBJ2-3; 7 nucleotides align to TRBD1. CDR1 is MNHNS, CDR2 SASEGT, per germline. The V and J ends lost 4 bases and 2 bases, in that order; junction bases with no gene match: 3. This CDR3 is built from 14 residues. In DNA, the CDR3 is TGTGCCAGCAGTGGGACAGGAGCCACAGATACGCAGTATTTT. It codes for CASSGTGATDTQYF.

The chain recombines TRBV6-1 with TRBJ2-3; D is ambiguous. Germline CDR1 MNHNS, CDR2 SASEGT. The CDR3 is 15 residues long. The V end lost 7 bases, the J end lost 0 bases, and 14 bases lay between the germline ends. Written as DNA, the CDR3 is TGTGCCAGCAAAACAGTCTGGACGAGCACAGATACGCAGTATTTT. Its protein product is CASKTVWTSTDTQYF.

V gene TRBV10-1 combines with J gene TRBJ2-7; no reliable D call. Between the trimmed V and J ends, which lost 8 bases and 5 bases, there was a span of 13 bases. Germline V lookup: CDR1 WNHNN, CDR2 SYGVQD (reference sequence). The CDR3 runs to 12 residues. CDR3 sequence reads: CASGPRRDEQYF. CDR3 DNA: TGCGCCAGCGGCCCAAGAAGGGACGAGCAGTACTTC.

In this sample, this clonotype turned up many times. V and J are TRBV5-1 and TRBJ2-3; the D gene is possibly TRBD2 (6 bases). The CDR3 length is 15 residues. With 6 bases removed from V and 0 bases from J, the gap between germline ends came to 14 bases. CDR1 and CDR2 (germline): SGHRS, YFSETQ. DNA of the CDR3: TGCGCCAGCAAAGGACTAACCCTTAGCACAGATACGCAGTATTTT. Translated, it gives CASKGLTLSTDTQYF.

The chain carries TRBV4-3 and TRBJ2-6; D unclear. The germline V and J ends were trimmed by 6 bases and 3 bases, with 9 bases remaining between them. The length of the CDR3 is 14 residues. The germline V gene has CDR1 LGHNA and CDR2 YSLEER. CDR3: CASRQLGGANVLTF. In nucleotides, the CDR3 is TGCGCCAGCAGGCAACTGGGTGGGGCCAACGTCCTGACTTTC.

This clonotype was counted between two and nine times. The rearrangement links TRBV12-3 or TRBV12-4 to TRBJ2-5; maybe TRBD1 (5 bases). V lost 6 bases to trimming and J lost 1 base, with 12 bases between them. CDR3 length equals 14 residues. The CDR3 loop reads CASRATVSQETQYF. The CDR3 DNA sequence: TGTGCCAGCAGAGCGACAGTTAGCCAAGAGACCCAGTACTTC.

V is TRBV7-2 and J is TRBJ2-6; D may be TRBD2 (5 bases). Trimming stripped 2 bases from V and 0 bases from J, with 11 bases between. The V gene's germline CDR1 is SGHTA and CDR2 FQGNSA. The length of the CDR3 is 17 residues. This chain's CDR3 is CASSLIQRISGANVLTF. CDR3 DNA: TGTGCCAGCAGCTTAATTCAGCGGATCTCTGGGGCCAACGTCCTGACTTTC.

This clonotype has ten or more counts. This sequence joins TRBV12-3 or TRBV12-4 and TRBJ2-7; the D gene is possibly TRBD1 (6 bases). The CDR3 sequence is 12 residues long. The germline V and J ends were trimmed by 6 bases and 6 bases, with 12 bases remaining between them. The CDR3 sequence: CASSTGLGEQYF. In nucleotides, the CDR3 is TGTGCCAGCAGCACAGGGCTAGGCGAGCAGTACTTC.

The chain is built from TRBV20-1 and TRBJ2-5; 8 nucleotides align to TRBD2. This CDR3 comprises 14 residues. Germline CDR1 and CDR2: DFQATT and SNEGSKA (reference sequence). V lost 7 bases and J lost 7; bases outside the gene matches: 14. CDR3 region: CSGRGGAGGSTQYF. DNA of the CDR3: TGCAGTGGCCGGGGAGGGGCGGGAGGCTCGACCCAGTACTTC.

In this sample, this clonotype turned up a few times. For the CDR3, the DNA is TGTGCCAGCAGTGACACCCCTTGGGGTAGTCTCTATGGCTACACCTTC. Amino acid sequence: CASSDTPWGSLYGYTF. This sequence joins TRBV6-1 and TRBJ1-2; D not certain. V was trimmed by 3 bases and J by 4 bases, leaving 18 bases between them. From germline, CDR1 is MNHNS and CDR2 SASEGT. The CDR3 is made up of 16 amino acids.